Listed below are T cell receptor beta chains from one sample, sequenced in a study of beta chain features in type 1 diabetes. Sequencing was performed with immunoSEQ multiplex PCR; in TCRdb, only in-frame clones are kept and a portion is missing. The sample has 150,000 to 190,000 clones; 9% to 12% are singletons. The sequencing sample was made of central memory CD4+ T cells from blood. The receptors derive from a man in his thirties or forties with type 1 diabetes. The CDR3 runs from the conserved cysteine through the conserved F or W. Fields, in order: clone size, J gene, D gene, V gene, CDR3 DNA, CDR3 protein. D genes are given only for firm matches. A row's size may be missing; if present it is once, few, many or a size class.

. | TRBJ2-3 | . | TRBV5-4 | TGTGCCAGCAGCGTTGACTGGAAGACGCAGTATTTT | CASSVDWKTQYF
few | TRBJ2-5 | TRBD2 | TRBV4-1 | TGCGCCAGCAGCCCGACTAGCGGGTACCAAGAGACCCAGTACTTC | CASSPTSGYQETQYF
few | TRBJ1-5 | . | TRBV19 | TGTGCCAGTAGTGTACAGAGAAATCAGCCCCAGCATTTT | CASSVQRNQPQHF
few | TRBJ1-4 | . | TRBV2 | TGTGCCAGCAGTGAACGCCAGGGGAATGAAAAACTGTTTTTT | CASSERQGNEKLFF
. | TRBJ1-4 | . | TRBV27 | TGTGCCAGCAGCAGGATTGCAACTAATGAAAAACTGTTTTTT | CASSRIATNEKLFF
few | TRBJ1-5 | . | TRBV4-3 | TGCGCCAGCAGCCAAGTGGCTAGCAATCAGCCCCAGCATTTT | CASSQVASNQPQHF
few | TRBJ2-7 | . | TRBV20-1 | TGCAGTGCCGGGGACTACGAGCAGTACTTC | CSAGDYEQYF
few | TRBJ1-5 | . | TRBV28 | TGTGCCAGCAGACTAAAGGGAGCTCCCCAGCATTTT | CASRLKGAPQHF
. | TRBJ1-5 | . | TRBV27 | TGTGCCAGCAGGTCGGGTCGGGGGGGGAATCAGCCCCAGCATTTT | CASRSGRGGNQPQHF
few | TRBJ2-7 | . | TRBV28 | TGTGCCATCTACGGAGGAAGCGAGCAGTACTTC | CAIYGGSEQYF
few | TRBJ2-3 | . | TRBV28 | TGTGCCAGCAGTTTAGAGGGCACAGATACGCAGTATTTT | CASSLEGTDTQYF
. | TRBJ1-1 | . | TRBV29-1 | TGCAGCGTTGGAGATGACGGGGGGGGCACGAACACTGAAGCTTTCTTT | CSVGDDGGGTNTEAFF
. | TRBJ2-6 | TRBD2 | TRBV28 | TGTGCCAGCCGTAGCGGGAGGGCCCTAGGTGGGGCCAACGTCCTGACTTTC | CASRSGRALGGANVLTF
few | TRBJ2-1 | . | TRBV6-4 | TGTGCCAGCAGTGTAGGGGGGGCAGCCTACAATGAGCAGTTCTTC | CASSVGGAAYNEQFF
few | TRBJ1-2 | TRBD1 | TRBV6-1 | TGTGCCAGCAGTGTCGCCCGACAGGGAGACTACACCTTC | CASSVARQGDYTF
. | TRBJ2-7 | TRBD1 | TRBV4-2 | TGTGCCAGCAGCCAAGGACAGGGGGCTTACGAGCAGTACTTC | CASSQGQGAYEQYF
. | TRBJ2-7 | TRBD1 | TRBV2 | TGTGCCACCGAGGACAGGGCACAATACGAGCAGTACTTC | CATEDRAQYEQYF
few | TRBJ2-1 | . | TRBV9 | TGTGCCAGCAGCATCACTAGTAACAATGAGCAGTTCTTC | CASSITSNNEQFF
. | TRBJ2-5 | TRBD2 | TRBV6-5 | TGTGCCAGCAGTCCGGGACTAGCGGGCGAGGAGACCCAGTACTTC | CASSPGLAGEETQYF
few | TRBJ1-4 | . | TRBV30 | TGTGCCTGGAGTGGACAACTCGAAGGAAAACTGTTTTTT | CAWSGQLEGKLFF
few | TRBJ2-7 | . | TRBV28 | TGTGCCAGCGGCCTTGGGGGGACCGCTGCTGCCGAGCAGTACTTC | CASGLGGTAAAEQYF
. | TRBJ2-7 | . | TRBV23-1 | TGCGCCAGCAGTCACCCGCCCCAGGGGGAGGCCCATCAGCGCAGATCCTACGAGCAGTACTTC | CASSHPPQGEAHQRRSYEQYF
few | TRBJ1-2 | . | TRBV9 | TGTGCCAGCAGCAATCGCGGCTATGGCTACACCTTC | CASSNRGYGYTF
. | TRBJ2-2 | TRBD1 | TRBV7-9 | TGTGCCAGCAGCACCCGGGACAGTGGTGGTTCCGGGGAGCTGTTTTTT | CASSTRDSGGSGELFF
few | TRBJ1-1 | . | TRBV2 | TGTGCCAGCAGGACAGGTGAAGACACTGAAGCTTTCTTT | CASRTGEDTEAFF
few | TRBJ2-1 | TRBD2 | TRBV5-1 | TGCGCCAGCAGCTCCGACCCTAGCGGTATTGGGGCCAATGAGCAGTTCTTC | CASSSDPSGIGANEQFF
. | TRBJ2-2 | . | TRBV2 | TGTGCCAGCAGTACAGCAGCAGGCACCGGGGAGCTGTTTTTT | CASSTAAGTGELFF
. | TRBJ1-2 | . | TRBV7-8 | TGTGCCAGCAGCTGGTACGAGGGCTATGGCTACACCTTC | CASSWYEGYGYTF
. | TRBJ1-1 | . | TRBV6-5 | TGTGCCAGCAGGCCACAGGGAGCGCGTGGAGCTTTCTTT | CASRPQGARGAFF
. | TRBJ2-1 | TRBD2 | TRBV19 | TGTGCCAGTAGTATAAGAGGGAGGGGCTACAATGAGCAGTTCTTC | CASSIRGRGYNEQFF
. | TRBJ2-1 | . | TRBV9 | TGTGCCAGCAGCGTAGGGACATCCAATGAGCAGTTCTTC | CASSVGTSNEQFF
. | TRBJ2-5 | . | TRBV29-1 | TGCAGCGGAAGCGAGGGGAGGTGGGAGACCCAGTACTTC | CSGSEGRWETQYF
few | TRBJ2-3 | . | TRBV9 | TGTGCCAGCAGCGCCTACAGGGCAGATACGCAGTATTTT | CASSAYRADTQYF
. | TRBJ2-1 | TRBD1 | TRBV15 | TGTGCCACCAGCGGCGAGACAGGGGCCCTCGGGAATGAGCAGTTCTTC | CATSGETGALGNEQFF
. | TRBJ2-1 | . | TRBV11-2 | TGTGCCAGCAGCTTAGTCTCGGCGGCGGGACCGCGGAATGAGCAGTTCTTC | CASSLVSAAGPRNEQFF
. | TRBJ2-5 | TRBD2 | TRBV2 | TGTGCCAGCGGTCAGAGACTAGCGGGAGTGGGTAGGGAGACCCAGTACTTC | CASGQRLAGVGRETQYF
. | TRBJ2-3 | . | TRBV7-3 | TGTGCCAGCAGCTCGGGGACTGCCAGAGCAGATACGCAGTATTTT | CASSSGTARADTQYF
few | TRBJ2-3 | TRBD2 | TRBV7-3 | TGTGCCAGCAGCTTAGTCGGCGCGGGAGGGGGCACAGATACGCAGTATTTT | CASSLVGAGGGTDTQYF
. | TRBJ2-7 | . | TRBV9 | TGTGCCAGCTCAACTAGTTCGAGCTACGAGCAGTACTTC | CASSTSSSYEQYF
. | TRBJ1-2 | TRBD1 | TRBV9 | TGTGCCAGCAGCACAGGGGTCGGATATGGCTACACCTTC | CASSTGVGYGYTF
few | TRBJ2-7 | . | TRBV2 | TGTGCCAGCAGGGGCGCTGGAACAGGGAAATACGAGCAGTACTTC | CASRGAGTGKYEQYF
. | TRBJ1-2 | . | TRBV20-1 | TGCAGTGCACAACAGGGCTATGGCTACACCTTC | CSAQQGYGYTF
. | TRBJ2-4 | . | TRBV7-9 | TGTGCCAGCAGCTTCGACGGGACATTCGTGCAGTACTTC | CASSFDGTFVQYF
. | TRBJ2-1 | TRBD2 | TRBV29-1 | TGCAGCGTCCTTTGGTTTGAGCGGGGGTCTCATAATGAGCAGTTCTTC | CSVLWFERGSHNEQFF
few | TRBJ1-1 | . | TRBV28 | TGTGCCAGCAGCTTCTTTTTGAACACTGAAGCTTTCTTT | CASSFFLNTEAFF
. | TRBJ2-7 | . | TRBV28 | TGTGCCAGCAGTCCACCACAGGGAACCTACGAGCAGTACTTC | CASSPPQGTYEQYF
. | TRBJ2-7 | TRBD2 | TRBV4-2 | TGTGCCAGCAGCCAATCAGGGTCAGCGGGGGCTATCTACGAGCAGTACTTC | CASSQSGSAGAIYEQYF
few | TRBJ2-5 | . | TRBV6-5 | TGTGCCAGCAGTTACTCTCCAGGGGCAGAGACCCAGTACTTC | CASSYSPGAETQYF
. | TRBJ1-2 | TRBD1 | TRBV23-1 | TGCGCCAGCAGTCTTTCACCCGGGACAGGGTTACTGTTCAACTATGGCTACACCTTC | CASSLSPGTGLLFNYGYTF
few | TRBJ2-2 | . | TRBV28 | TGTGCCAGCTACAGAGAGAACACCGGGGAGCTGTTTTTT | CASYRENTGELFF
. | TRBJ2-7 | . | TRBV6-1 | TGTGCCAGCAGGGAGGGGGCGGACGCCTACGAGCAGTACTTC | CASREGADAYEQYF
few | TRBJ2-7 | . | TRBV27 | TGTGCCAGCAGTTTCTTCGGGAGCGAGCAGTACTTC | CASSFFGSEQYF
few | TRBJ1-2 | . | TRBV29-1 | TGCAGCGTTGGGGGCAGGGAAACCTTC | CSVGGRETF
. | TRBJ2-5 | TRBD1 | TRBV5-4 | TGTGCCAGCAGCACCGCCGGGACAGGGGCCGGCGAGACCCAGTACTTC | CASSTAGTGAGETQYF
few | TRBJ2-1 | TRBD2 | TRBV4-3 | TGCGCCAGCAGCCAAGATGGGGTAGCGGGAGGGCGAGAGCAGTTCTTC | CASSQDGVAGGREQFF
. | TRBJ2-3 | TRBD1 | TRBV11-2 | TGTGCCAGCAGCTTAGTAGGAACAGGGGTGAGCACAGATACGCAGTATTTT | CASSLVGTGVSTDTQYF
. | TRBJ2-7 | . | TRBV7-2 | TGTGCCAGCAGCTTATCTGATAGTTACGAGCAGTACTTC | CASSLSDSYEQYF
few | TRBJ2-1 | TRBD2 | TRBV6-1 | TGTGCCAGCAGTGTCGGACTAGCGGGAGGCCCTATGATGTTCTTC | CASSVGLAGGPMMFF